This T cell receptor (beta chain) is from a study of identical twins. A universal primer site was created by template switching, with the cDNA bearing unique molecular identifiers. MiXCR was run by TCRdb on the 5' RACE reads, yielding one entry per CDR3 protein. Of 1.5 million to 2 million distinct CDR3 sequences listed, around 33% are singletons. The CDR3 spans 17 residues. Trimming removed 3 bases from V and 9 bases from J; junction bases left unmatched: 17. Germline V gene lookup returns CDR1 SNHLY and CDR2 FYNNEI. About this clonotype itself: The antigen remains unidentified.

The study's findings and limits: Fewer insertions marked abundant cord blood beta clonotypes; young adult naive trended weakly, memory not at all. The same donors were not followed; conclusions instead depended on cross-sectional statistical analysis.

Everyone who gave samples was a healthy Caucasian. The receptor was isolated from a newborn girl in good health. The chain uses TRBV2 and TRBJ2-1, with 7 bases identical to TRBD2. The source material was cord blood. CDR3 sequence reads: CASSEIRWLAAYLEQFF. CDR3 nucleotide sequence: TGTGCCAGCAGTGAGATTAGGTGGCTAGCGGCGTACCTTGAGCAGTTCTTC.